This record concerns one T cell receptor (beta chain) sequence. The target antigen is unknown. This sample was taken from a study of shared clonotypes between healthy human individuals. Study overall: Per-donor plates numbered three CD4 naive, three CD4 memory, two CD8 naive and one CD8 memory. Study-wide results and caveats: Generally, naive subsets (rather than memory subsets) showed larger estimated richness. Among donors, sharing of clonotypes was expected to be affected by sequencing depth. Of the naive CD4 clonotypes, about 5% were shared across a few donors.

Naive CD8 cells lacked CD45RO, underwent positive selection for CCR7 and left out terminally differentiated effector memory CD45RA+ cells. Generated by immunoSEQ multiplex PCR, the TCRdb table keeps only in-frame clones and is missing some. This sample has millions of clones, with just over 90% found just once. The CDR3 covers 16 residues. V was pared by 5 bases and J by 0 bases, with 8 bases of the junction left unmatched. Germline V CDR1 and CDR2: SGHTA, FQGNSA. Material for sequencing was naive CD8+ T cells from PBMCs. The TCR was taken from a man younger than 35 in good health. Some clones in this sample may be carry-over from other donors' samples. The chain has TRBV7-2 and TRBJ2-3; 7 nucleotides agree with TRBD2. CDR3 DNA sequence: TGTGCCAGCAGCAGTGTAGCGGGCGCTAGCACAGATACGCAGTATTTT. It specifies CASSSVAGASTDTQYF.